Listed below are T cell receptor beta chains from one sample, sequenced in a study of T cell responses to AZD1222 COVID-19 vaccine. The table came from immunoSEQ multiplex PCR; TCRdb's copy has only in-frame clones and leaves some out. The data contain about 170,000 clones, 80% to 95% of them singletons. The sequences come from peripheral blood, collected on day 0 of AZD1222 vaccination. Receptor source: an adult in good health. CDR3s include the opening cysteine and the closing phenylalanine or tryptophan. D genes are given only for firm matches. Some rows have no size entry. The others give once, few or many, or a class for an expanded clone.

TRBV3-1/TRBV3-2	-	-	TRBJ1-5	CASSQGTSYSNQPQHF	TGTGCCAGCAGCCAAGGGACAAGTTATAGCAATCAGCCCCAGCATTTT
TRBV4-2	-	TRBD1	TRBJ1-6	CASSQDPQGWPLHF	TGTGCCAGCAGCCAAGACCCACAGGGGTGGCCCCTCCACTTT
TRBV7-9	-	-	TRBJ1-6	CASSSGTGGLIYNSPLHF	TGTGCCAGCAGCTCCGGGACCGGCGGTCTTATATATAATTCACCCCTCCACTTT
TRBV7-8	-	-	TRBJ2-3	CADGGGRWDTQYF	TGTGCCGACGGAGGGGGAAGGTGGGATACGCAGTATTTT
TRBV2	-	-	TRBJ1-1	CASKPGHGIDEAFF	TGTGCCAGCAAACCGGGACACGGTATTGATGAAGCTTTCTTT
TRBV30	-	-	TRBJ2-7	CAWSVVLGYEQYF	TGTGCCTGGAGTGTCGTCCTAGGGTACGAGCAGTACTTC
TRBV6-5	-	-	TRBJ1-1	CASSLRGRAEAFF	TGTGCCAGCAGTCTCAGGGGAAGGGCTGAAGCTTTCTTT
TRBV12-3/TRBV12-4	-	-	TRBJ2-1	CASSGNYNEQFF	TGTGCCAGCTCCGGGAACTACAATGAGCAGTTCTTC
TRBV12-5	-	-	TRBJ2-2	CASGFIPENTGELFF	TGTGCTAGTGGTTTTATACCCGAGAACACCGGGGAGCTGTTTTTT
TRBV6-2/TRBV6-3	-	-	TRBJ1-1	CASSSVGVTEAFF	TGTGCCAGCAGTTCCGTGGGGGTCACTGAAGCTTTCTTT
TRBV30	-	-	TRBJ1-2	CAWSPDSNYGYTF	TGTGCCTGGAGTCCCGACAGTAACTATGGCTACACCTTC
TRBV18	-	-	TRBJ2-3	CASSRVGSADTQYF	TGTGCCAGCTCACGTGTGGGGAGCGCAGATACGCAGTATTTT
TRBV19	-	-	TRBJ2-1	CASTLTGVYNEQFF	TGTGCCAGTACCCTGACGGGAGTCTACAATGAGCAGTTCTTC
TRBV19	-	-	TRBJ1-6	CASSFGSYNSPLHF	TGTGCCAGTAGTTTCGGCTCCTATAATTCACCCCTCCACTTT
TRBV5-1	-	TRBD2	TRBJ2-3	CASSTGTSTDTQYF	TGCGCCAGCAGCACCGGGACTAGCACGGATACGCAGTATTTT
TRBV12-3/TRBV12-4	-	-	TRBJ1-1	CASSLVQDTEAFF	TGTGCCAGCAGTTTAGTACAGGACACTGAAGCTTTCTTT
TRBV19	-	TRBD2	TRBJ2-2	CASSSLAGKGSTGELFF	TGTGCCAGTAGTTCTTTAGCGGGAAAGGGGAGCACCGGGGAGCTGTTTTTT
TRBV6-5	-	TRBD2	TRBJ2-1	CASWRGSGGYNEQFF	TGTGCCAGCTGGAGGGGTAGCGGGGGTTACAATGAGCAGTTCTTC
TRBV11-2	-	-	TRBJ1-1	CASSPGWGGRLNTEAFF	TGTGCCAGCAGCCCGGGCTGGGGGGGACGGTTGAACACTGAAGCTTTCTTT
TRBV11-2	-	-	TRBJ1-2	CASSLEAMLGGYTF	TGTGCCAGCAGCTTAGAGGCCATGTTAGGGGGCTACACCTTC
TRBV2	-	-	TRBJ2-6	CATGAGSISGANVLTF	TGTGCCACCGGGGCAGGGTCGATCTCTGGGGCCAACGTCCTGACTTTC
TRBV3-1/TRBV3-2	once	-	TRBJ1-1	CASSPLAGEAFF	TGTGCCAGCAGTCCCTTAGCGGGAGAAGCTTTCTTT
TRBV10-3	-	-	TRBJ1-6	CAVGPGFNSPLHF	TGTGCCGTCGGCCCTGGGTTTAATTCACCCCTCCACTTT
TRBV10-3	-	TRBD1	TRBJ1-1	CAISELTGVNTEAFF	TGTGCCATCAGTGAGTTGACAGGGGTGAACACTGAAGCTTTCTTT
TRBV19	-	-	TRBJ1-5	CASSTMVLGHQPQHF	TGTGCCAGTAGCACTATGGTCCTTGGGCATCAGCCCCAGCATTTT
TRBV5-4	-	-	TRBJ2-7	CASSLSTGSSYEQYF	TGTGCCAGCAGCTTGTCTACTGGGAGCTCCTACGAGCAGTACTTC
TRBV11-2	-	TRBD1	TRBJ1-5	CASSLDRGRNQPQHF	TGTGCCAGCAGCTTGGACAGGGGGCGTAATCAGCCCCAGCATTTT
TRBV10-3	-	TRBD1	TRBJ2-4	CAISPGQEKNIQYF	TGTGCCATCAGCCCAGGACAGGAAAAAAACATTCAGTACTTC
TRBV11-3	-	TRBD2	TRBJ2-2	CASSPGLAGTGELFF	TGTGCCAGCAGCCCCGGACTAGCGGGCACCGGGGAGCTGTTTTTT
TRBV5-1	-	-	TRBJ2-2	CASSLGSTGELFF	TGCGCCAGCAGCTTGGGGAGCACCGGGGAGCTGTTTTTT
TRBV30	-	-	TRBJ1-6	CAGDGSSYNSPLHF	TGTGCCGGGGACGGGAGCTCCTATAATTCACCCCTCCACTTT
TRBV2	-	TRBD1	TRBJ1-2	CASSEALQGANYGYTF	TGTGCCAGCAGTGAAGCGCTTCAGGGGGCAAACTATGGCTACACCTTC
TRBV6-6	-	-	TRBJ1-5	CASSPIARGGGGNQPQHF	TGTGCCAGCAGTCCGATTGCCCGGGGAGGGGGTGGCAATCAGCCCCAGCATTTT
TRBV19	once	-	TRBJ1-1	CASSIGRDFPRFGAFF	TGTGCCAGTAGTATAGGGAGGGACTTCCCCAGATTTGGAGCTTTCTTT
TRBV11-2	-	TRBD1	TRBJ2-5	CASSTLRTGRETQYF	TGTGCCAGCAGCACCCTCAGGACAGGCAGGGAGACCCAGTACTTC
TRBV7-8	-	TRBD2	TRBJ2-2	CASSPPAGGITGELFF	TGTGCCAGCAGCCCTCCAGCGGGGGGGATAACCGGGGAGCTGTTTTTT
TRBV3-1/TRBV3-2	-	TRBD2	TRBJ2-3	CASSPISGKGRDTQYF	TGTGCCAGCAGTCCCATCAGCGGGAAGGGTCGAGATACGCAGTATTTT
TRBV30	-	-	TRBJ1-1	CATDSPEGSEAFF	TGTGCCACCGATAGTCCCGAGGGGTCTGAAGCTTTCTTT
TRBV7-2	-	TRBD1	TRBJ1-3	CASSSRGQVSGNTIYF	TGTGCCAGCAGCTCCCGCGGACAGGTCTCTGGAAACACCATATATTTT
TRBV15	many	TRBD1	TRBJ1-4	CATVLTGTGHEKLFF	TGTGCCACCGTTTTGACCGGGACAGGGCACGAAAAACTGTTTTTT